This T cell receptor beta chain originates from a study of blood T cell repertoires in COVID-19. Study overall: PBMCs, B-cell-depleted T cells, or T cells were the source of the cDNA or gDNA that made up the material.

The V and J ends lost 5 bases and 3 bases, in that order; junction bases with no gene match: 8. CDR1 is MNHNY and CDR2 is SVGAGI in the germline V gene (reference sequence). This CDR3 region has 15 residues. Original processing notes: Amplified reference gene primers provided the basis for estimating nucleated cell counts. Sequenced by immunoSEQ multiplex PCR; TCRdb stores in-frame clones only, minus some. D and trimming were read from the DNA, whereas the V and J calls and clone size are those reported in that table. In the table there are under 250,000 clones, less than 90% of which are singletons.

This receptor was taken from a woman in her 40s who had recovered from COVID-19. Sequencing used peripheral blood. This chain connects TRBV6-6 to TRBJ1-2, with 8 bases lining up with TRBD1. The CDR3 is CASSTWTGKYYGYTF. CDR3 DNA: TGTGCCAGCAGTACTTGGACAGGGAAATACTATGGCTACACCTTC.